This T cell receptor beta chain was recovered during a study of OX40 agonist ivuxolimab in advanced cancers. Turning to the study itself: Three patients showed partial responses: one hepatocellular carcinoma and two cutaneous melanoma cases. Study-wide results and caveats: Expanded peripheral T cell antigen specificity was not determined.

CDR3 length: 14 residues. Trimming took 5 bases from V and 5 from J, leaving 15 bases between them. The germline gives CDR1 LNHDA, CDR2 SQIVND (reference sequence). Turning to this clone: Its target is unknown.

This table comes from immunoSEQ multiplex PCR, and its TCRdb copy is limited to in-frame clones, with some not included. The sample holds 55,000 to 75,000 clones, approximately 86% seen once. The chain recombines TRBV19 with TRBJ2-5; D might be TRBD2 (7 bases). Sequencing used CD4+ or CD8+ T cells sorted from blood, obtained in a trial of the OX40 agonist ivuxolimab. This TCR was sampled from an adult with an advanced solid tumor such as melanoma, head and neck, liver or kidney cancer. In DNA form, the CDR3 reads TGTGCCAGTAGTGGTCGCAGGGGAGGGGAGACCCAGTACTTC. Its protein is CASSGRRGGETQYF.